This TCR beta chain was captured in a study of radiotherapy plus CTLA-4 blockade in lung cancer. TCRdb's copy holds only in-frame clones and misses some; the assay was immunoSEQ multiplex PCR. Here the sample spans about 110,000 clones, over 65% being singletons. CDR3 length: 14 amino acids. Germline values: CDR1 LNHDA, CDR2 SQIVND (reference sequence). The V gene end was trimmed by 4 bases and the J gene end by 6 bases; junction bases not matched to a gene: 5. The sample in question was peripheral blood, obtained from a patient treated with radiotherapy plus ipilimumab. The chain has TRBV19 and TRBJ2-1, with TRBD1 matching 8 bases. The clonotype originates from a human donor with non-small cell lung cancer that progressed on radiotherapy plus ipilimumab. Some clones in this sample may be carry-over from other donors' samples. CDR3 nucleotides: TGTGCCAGTAGTACAGGGGGCGATTTCAATGAGCAGTTCTTC. Encoded protein: CASSTGGDFNEQFF. Full variable domain (remainder filled in from reference TRBV19 and TRBJ2-1): DGGITQSPKYLFRKEGQNVTLSCEQNLNHDAMYWYRQDPGQGLRLIYYSQIVNDFQKGDIAEGYSVSREKKESFPLTVTSAQKNPTAFYLCASSTGGDFNEQFFGPGTRLTVL.